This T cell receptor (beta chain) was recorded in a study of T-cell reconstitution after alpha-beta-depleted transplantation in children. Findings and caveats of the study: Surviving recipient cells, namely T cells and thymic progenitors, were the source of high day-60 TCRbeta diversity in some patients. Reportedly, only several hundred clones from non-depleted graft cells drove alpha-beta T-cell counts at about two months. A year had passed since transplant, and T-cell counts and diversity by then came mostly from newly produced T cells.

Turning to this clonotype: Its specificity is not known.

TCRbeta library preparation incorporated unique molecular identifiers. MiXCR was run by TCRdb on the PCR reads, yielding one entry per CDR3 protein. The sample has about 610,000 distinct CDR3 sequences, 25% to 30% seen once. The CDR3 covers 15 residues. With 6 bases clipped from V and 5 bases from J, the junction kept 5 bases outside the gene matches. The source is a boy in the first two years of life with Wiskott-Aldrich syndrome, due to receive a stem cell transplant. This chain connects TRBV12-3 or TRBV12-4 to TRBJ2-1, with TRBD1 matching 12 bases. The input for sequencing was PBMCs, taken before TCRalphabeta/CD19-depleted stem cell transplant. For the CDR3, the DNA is TGTGCCAGCAGCAAGGGACAGGGGGCCAACAATGAGCAGTTCTTC. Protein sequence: CASSKGQGANNEQFF.